The TCR beta chain under discussion was sequenced for a study of blood T cell repertoires in COVID-19. Study-level information: Samples of COVID-19 (acute and convalescent) were obtained from the United States, Italy and Spain.

Original methodology: Researchers report that nucleated cell counts were estimated from reference gene primer amplification. Measured with immunoSEQ multiplex PCR; TCRdb has only the in-frame clones, and not every one. Clone size and the V and J calls come from that table; the DNA yielded D and trimming. The sample lists 100,000 to 150,000 clones; roughly 69% were seen once. Germline loops: CDR1 SGHRS, CDR2 YFSETQ. The CDR3 covers 16 residues. The V and J ends lost 0 bases and 4 bases respectively, with 15 bases between them. The sequence was obtained from a woman in her seventies with acute or convalescent COVID-19. This rearrangement joins TRBV5-1 to TRBJ2-3; a weak D match, TRBD2 (5 bases). The sample taken for sequencing was peripheral blood. In DNA, the CDR3 is TGCGCCAGCAGCTTGGGTGCGGGTCCGGAGGCAGATACGCAGTATTTT. Amino acid sequence: CASSLGAGPEADTQYF.